This T cell receptor beta chain was profiled in a study of blood T cell repertoires in COVID-19 (dated by TCRdb to the early 2020s). About the investigation overall: Samples covering the acute and convalescent phases of COVID-19 were provided by collaborators in the United States, Italy and Spain. The prospective study material was composed of cDNA or gDNA derived from T cells, B-cell-depleted T cells, or PBMCs. Deeply sampled blood TCRbeta repertoires from subjects exposed to, actively infected with, or recovered from COVID-19 were included in the dataset. The repertoires were released in a freely available public database intended as a resource for research on the immune response to SARS-CoV-2. Samples came from the ongoing ImmuneRACE study (first 160 participants) plus 1,254 subjects from 6 global collaborators. The sample metadata nearly always contained a de-identified subject ID, COVID-19 status, age in years and sex. Where HLA class I and class II types were available, the types were taken from metadata supplied by the sample provider, not from assay-based typing.

Findings and caveats that apply to the study as a whole: Clinical and demographic metadata were provided uncurated, with the amount varying by source and participant.

About this clone itself: It lacks a known antigen. Base qualities are not provided; no much larger clone lies one nucleotide away.

The collaborating institutions used their own protocols to collect whole blood in K2EDTA tubes. For TCRbeta analysis, collaborator samples were shipped as frozen whole blood, as isolated PBMCs, or as DNA extracted from either sample type. Sequences LGHDT (CDR1) and YNNKEL (CDR2) are obtained from the germline V gene (reference sequence). The CDR3 runs 11 residues from the cysteine to the phenylalanine. Solely the CDR3 DNA is kept, with 33 bases framed from the first base. V is shortened by 1 base, J by 7 bases, and the region joining them spans 4 bases. The immunoSEQ Assay, a bias-controlled multiplex PCR, was used to amplify TCRbeta CDR3 regions from genomic DNA. As for the original processing: The number of nucleated cells in each sample was estimated by amplification of reference gene primers within the assay. Sequence reads were collapsed and filtered to measure the absolute abundance of every unique TCRbeta CDR3 rearrangement. For each sample, productive Simpson clonality was calculated by taking the square root of Simpson's diversity index across productive rearrangements. The table was pulled from immuneACCESS by TCRdb, which kept in-frame rearrangements only. Such tables lose some clones; where checked, under half of the loss comes from unresolved V genes, and the rest has no known cause. Clonal size and the V and J genes are those of that table, whereas D and trimming came from the DNA. This sample gives 90,000 to 100,000 clones in total; roughly 89% of them show up just once. Of the sample, 15% to 19% falls within the top ten clones.

Here the chain combines TRBV3-1 (or the pseudogene TRBV3-2) and TRBJ1-2; a confident D gene designation cannot be given. Sample: peripheral blood. The sequence derives from a human donor in a cohort sampled during active COVID-19. The DNA sequence is TGTGCCAGCAGCCAAGTTAGTGGCTACACCTTC. Its amino acids are CASSQVSGYTF.